This T cell receptor beta chain was captured in a study of T-cell memory formation after mild COVID-19. General study points: Prior to infection, memory already included some responding clones, suggesting cross-reactive memory joined. Among clones contracting day 15 to 85, CD4/CD8 was balanced, whereas later expanders leaned CD4+.

Worth noting for this clonotype: Its antigen is not identified.

The 5'RACE method, run with constant-segment primers, produced TCR alpha and TCR beta cDNA libraries (carrying sample barcodes and UMIs). A single record per CDR3 protein comes from TCRdb applying MiXCR to the 5' RACE reads. There are more than 100,000 distinct CDR3 sequences in the sample; approximately 5.9% occur only once, and around 2% lies in the top ten. Trimming took off 1 base at V and 7 bases at J, with 17 bases between the two ends. Germline assignment: CDR1 SGHRS and CDR2 YFSETQ. The CDR3 consists of 16 residues. The TCR sequence derives from an adult woman who had mild COVID-19 (a few samples of this study predate the infection). Cell type and time point are not known. The V and J genes are TRBV5-1 and TRBJ1-4, with a weak D call TRBD1 (5 bases). Specimen: PBMCs or a T cell subset sorted from them (not recorded which). The CDR3 loop reads CASSLSPGPRGEKLFF. DNA for the CDR3: TGCGCCAGCAGCTTGTCCCCGGGACCCCGGGGTGAAAAACTGTTTTTT.